The 10 T cell receptor beta chains below come from one sample, sequenced in a study of T cells in Graves' hyperthyroidism and ophthalmopathy. TCR beta CDR3 regions were amplified from RNA transcripts. HTBI primers drove first-round RT-PCR of the TCR CDR3. TCRdb ran MiXCR on the multiplex PCR reads and lists one entry per CDR3 protein. The data show 300,000 to 400,000 distinct CDR3 sequences, over 11% seen once. Sequenced input: blood. The receptors were sampled from an older woman with Graves' hyperthyroidism.

The chain links TRBV19 to TRBJ1-6, with D tentatively TRBD1 (5 bases). Per the germline V gene, CDR1 is LNHDA and CDR2 is SQIVND (reference sequence). The CDR3 consists of 15 residues. Between the trimmed V and J ends, which lost 2 bases and 5 bases, there was a span of 10 bases. DNA of the CDR3: TGTGCCAGTAGTATACAGGGCCGAAATAATTCACCCCTCCACTTT. Protein product: CASSIQGRNNSPLHF. The whole variable domain, filled in from reference TRBV19 and TRBJ1-6, reads DGGITQSPKYLFRKEGQNVTLSCEQNLNHDAMYWYRQDPGQGLRLIYYSQIVNDFQKGDIAEGYSVSREKKESFPLTVTSAQKNPTAFYLCASSIQGRNNSPLHFGNGTRLTVT.

The table lists this clonotype with a few counts. The genes are TRBV7-3 and TRBJ1-1; weak D call: TRBD1 (6 bases). Between the trimmed V and J ends, which lost 9 bases and 4 bases, there was a span of 18 bases. CDR3 length: 14 amino acids. Germline assignment: CDR1 SGHTA and CDR2 FQGTGA. CDR3 amino acids: CARGGAAAGTEAFF. CDR3 nucleotide sequence: TGTGCCAGGGGGGGGGCAGCCGCCGGCACTGAAGCTTTCTTT.

This clonotype appeared many times. The chain carries TRBV7-9 and TRBJ2-2, with 11 bases that match TRBD2. Germline V gene data show CDR1 as SEHNR and CDR2 as FQNEAQ (reference sequence). The CDR3 contains 20 residues. Trimming cost V 5 bases and J 4 bases; bases outside gene matches: 18. This CDR3 is CASSALRDRFSGRATGELFF. In DNA, the CDR3 is TGTGCCAGCAGCGCCCTCCGGGACAGGTTTAGCGGGAGGGCCACCGGGGAGCTGTTTTTT. The entire variable domain, with the rest obtained from reference TRBV7-9 and TRBJ2-2, is as follows: DTGVSQNPRHKITKRGQNVTFRCDPISEHNRLYWYRQTLGQGPEFLTYFQNEAQLEKSRLLSDRFSAERPKGSFSTLEIQRTEQGDSAMYLCASSALRDRFSGRATGELFFGEGSRLTVL.

This clonotype was recorded many times. The rearrangement joins TRBV7-9 to TRBJ2-3; the D is unclear. V was pared by 5 bases and J by 10 bases, with 13 bases between. Germline lookup yields CDR1 SEHNR and CDR2 FQNEAQ (reference sequence). The CDR3 runs to 12 residues. The CDR3 coding sequence is TGTGCCAGCAGCCCCCCCCACGACTCGCAGTATTTT. Translated, it gives CASSPPHDSQYF.

This clonotype has at least ten counts. V gene TRBV5-1 combines with J gene TRBJ2-6; D is uncertain. The CDR3 contains 14 residues. Trimming stripped 2 bases from V and 8 bases from J, with 11 bases between. Germline values: CDR1 SGHRS, CDR2 YFSETQ. DNA for the CDR3: TGCGCCAGCAGCTTTCCGGGTGCACCCAACGTCCTGACTTTC. This translates into CASSFPGAPNVLTF. Full variable domain (outside the CDR3, taken from reference TRBV5-1 and TRBJ2-6): KAGVTQTPRYLIKTRGQQVTLSCSPISGHRSVSWYQQTPGQGLQFLFEYFSETQRNKGNFPGRFSGRQFSNSRSEMNVSTLELGDSALYLCASSFPGAPNVLTFGAGSRLTVL.

This clonotype came up many times. The genes are TRBV12-3 or TRBV12-4 and TRBJ1-1; 9 bases align to TRBD1. With 6 bases clipped from V and 4 bases from J, the junction kept 9 bases outside the gene matches. CDR3 length: 15 amino acids. The CDR3 protein is CASSPNTGGPTEAFF. The CDR3 region has the DNA TGTGCCAGCAGCCCTAATACAGGGGGCCCCACTGAAGCTTTCTTT.

About this clonotype itself: This may arise from a read error, as a much more abundant clone is one base away. This sequence joins TRBV20-1 and TRBJ1-1, with D tentatively TRBD1 (6 bases). Per germline, CDR1 DFQATT and CDR2 SNEGSKA (reference sequence). V lost 0 bases to trimming and J lost 5 bases, with 13 bases between them. The CDR3 totals 14 residues. CDR3 amino acids: CSARDNRERTEAFF. CDR3 nucleotide sequence: TGCAGTGCTAGAGATAACAGGGAGAGGACTGAAGCTTTCTTT.

The CDR3 sequence: CASSQGREPRGGYTF. The CDR3 nucleotides read TGTGCCAGCAGCCAAGGCCGGGAGCCCCGAGGGGGCTACACCTTC. The chain carries TRBV14 and TRBJ1-2, with D unresolved. CDR1 is SGHDN and CDR2 is FVKESK in the germline V gene. The germline V and J ends were trimmed by 1 base and 8 bases, with 17 bases remaining between them. This CDR3 is 15 amino acids long.

This clonotype was seen ten or more times. The V and J genes are TRBV5-8 and TRBJ1-5; D remains ambiguous. This CDR3 region has 12 residues. Trimming took 4 bases from V and 4 from J, leaving 6 bases between them. CDR1 is SGHTS and CDR2 is YDEGEE in the germline V gene. In DNA form, the CDR3 reads TGTGCCAGCAGCGTACTGAATCAGCCCCAGCATTTT. Translating gives CASSVLNQPQHF.

At least ten counts were recorded for this clonotype. The rearrangement links TRBV15 to TRBJ2-3, with 9 nucleotides matching TRBD2. Trimming removed 8 bases from V and 6 bases from J; junction bases left unmatched: 9. The CDR3 covers 14 residues. Germline CDR1 and CDR2: LNHNV and YYDKDF (reference sequence). CDR3 residues: CATATSGGLDTQYF. CDR3 nucleotides: TGTGCCACCGCGACTAGCGGAGGGCTGGATACGCAGTATTTT.